This T cell receptor (beta chain) was identified during a study of blood T cell repertoires in COVID-19. Turning to the study itself: The study drew acute and convalescent COVID-19 samples from the United States, Italy and Spain.

In terms of age and location, participants ranged from roughly 18 to 89 years and lived in 24 US areas. Cohorts were determined from participant-reported clinical history. The V gene lost 3 bases and the J gene lost 2 bases, with 14 bases spanning the gap. The CDR3 totals 16 residues. Germline CDR1 and CDR2: SNHLY and FYNNEI. This clone has only one observation. Authors' processing steps: Amplifying reference gene primers gave estimates of nucleated cell counts. Assay used: immunoSEQ multiplex PCR; TCRdb lists only in-frame clones, some missing. D and trimming were read from the DNA, whereas the V and J calls and clone size are those reported in that table. The data contain around 370,000 clones, 88% of them singletons.

This TCR was recovered from a woman between 18 and 29 years old who had recovered from COVID-19. This sequence joins TRBV2 and TRBJ1-5; no clear D gene. The sequenced sample consisted of PBMCs or T cells enriched from blood (not recorded which). The CDR3 loop is CASSERSPLGNQPQHF. For the CDR3, the DNA is TGTGCCAGCAGTGAGAGGTCTCCTTTGGGCAATCAGCCCCAGCATTTT.